The 19 T cell receptor beta chains below all came from one sample that was sequenced in a study of T cell clonotyping in hematopoietic cell transplantation. Time point of the sample: recipient sample about 28 days before transplant, after cytoreduction. Libraries were prepared by immunoSEQ multiplex PCR; TCRdb keeps only in-frame clonotypes and omits some of them. The table lists more than 20,000 clones, more than 65% of them singletons. The sample here was peripheral blood mononuclear cells, taken before stem cell transplant. The receptors stem from a woman aged 60-75 years with acute myeloid leukemia. Some clones in this sample may be carry-over from other donors' samples.

This rearrangement joins TRBV27 to TRBJ2-3; possible D gene TRBD2, 6 bases. Germline CDR1 and CDR2: MNHEY and SMNVEV (reference sequence). This CDR3 spans 20 amino acids. The V end was cut by 2 bases, the J end by 5 bases, with 29 bases between. The CDR3 DNA reads as TGTGCCAGCAGTTTACATCAAATTACAATAGCGGAGGAGGAGGGAGATACGCAGTATTTT. Translated: CASSLHQITIAEEEGDTQYF.

This chain joins TRBV7-2 and TRBJ2-7; D remains unclear. The ends were cut back, 1 base at V and 1 base at J, with 11 bases in the middle. CDR1 is SGHTA, CDR2 FQGNSA, per germline. The CDR3 is made up of 15 amino acids. The CDR3 region is CASSLGSTISYEQYF. CDR3 DNA: TGTGCCAGCAGCTTAGGGTCGACCATTTCCTACGAGCAGTACTTC.

CDR3 region: CASSSGTVYEQYF. In DNA, the CDR3 is TGTGCCAGCAGCTCCGGGACTGTCTACGAGCAGTACTTC. The chain links TRBV7-9 to TRBJ2-7; D is possibly TRBD2 (6 bases). V dropped 4 bases and J dropped 3 bases, with 10 bases sitting between them. Germline assignment: CDR1 SEHNR and CDR2 FQNEAQ (reference sequence). The CDR3 has 13 residues.

The rearrangement joins TRBV27 to TRBJ1-2; D is ambiguous. This CDR3 has 14 residues. Germline CDR1 MNHEY, CDR2 SMNVEV (reference sequence). Between the trimmed V and J ends, which lost 5 bases and 3 bases, there was a span of 13 bases. CDR3 in amino acids: CASSPREGYYGYTF. Written as DNA, the CDR3 is TGTGCCAGCAGTCCCCGGGAGGGCTACTATGGCTACACCTTC.

The rearrangement uses TRBV11-2 and TRBJ1-2; possible D gene TRBD1, 5 bases. Trimming took off 6 bases at V and 4 bases at J, with 12 bases between the two ends. CDR1 and CDR2 from the germline V gene are SGHAT and FQNNGV. The CDR3 is made up of 13 amino acids. This chain's CDR3 is CASRTTGTYGYTF. In DNA form, the CDR3 reads TGTGCCAGCAGAACGACGGGGACCTATGGCTACACCTTC.

The chain couples TRBV9 to TRBJ1-1; D is perhaps TRBD1 (5 bases). This CDR3 contains 14 residues. In germline, CDR1 is SGDLS, CDR2 YYNGEE. Trimming removed 0 bases at V and 1 base at J, with 7 bases between. CDR3 nucleotide sequence: TGTGCCAGCAGCGTAGTTGACAGGAACACTGAAGCTTTCTTT. Protein sequence: CASSVVDRNTEAFF.

V is TRBV5-1 and J is TRBJ2-1, with 12 bases fitting TRBD2. J was trimmed by 4 bases and V by 6 bases; bases with no gene match: 11. Germline V CDR1 and CDR2: SGHRS, YFSETQ. The CDR3 contains 17 residues. CDR3 protein: CASTNTNGLAGYNEQFF. CDR3 bases: TGCGCCAGCACCAACACAAACGGACTAGCGGGATACAATGAGCAGTTCTTC.

The J gene is TRBJ1-5, the V gene TRBV19; D possibly corresponds to TRBD1 (5 bases). Germline CDR1 is LNHDA and CDR2 is SQIVND (reference sequence). Trimming removed 6 bases from V and 3 bases from J, with 18 bases in between. This CDR3 has 16 amino acids. The CDR3 DNA reads as TGTGCCAGTAGCCCCCCAGGACGGGGGGACAATCAGCCCCAGCATTTT. Its translation: CASSPPGRGDNQPQHF.

The CDR3 region is CASSLALDRVNGYTF. The CDR3 DNA reads as TGCGCCAGCAGCTTGGCCTTGGACAGGGTTAATGGCTACACCTTC. This sequence joins TRBV5-1 and TRBJ1-2, with TRBD1 identical over 8 bases. The CDR3 runs 15 residues. The germline V gene encodes CDR1 SGHRS and CDR2 YFSETQ. The trim removed 0 bases at V and 6 bases at J, leaving 7 bases unmatched.

V is TRBV28 and J is TRBJ1-1; D gene ambiguous. The germline V gene has CDR1 MDHEN and CDR2 SYDVKM. The CDR3 totals 13 residues. Trimming left V 4 bases short and J 5 bases short, with 11 bases between. The CDR3 sequence: CASSYERRTEAFF. In DNA form, the CDR3 reads TGTGCCAGCAGTTACGAGCGAAGGACTGAAGCTTTCTTT. Combining the CDR3 with reference TRBV28 and TRBJ1-1 gives the whole variable domain DVKVTQSSRYLVKRTGEKVFLECVQDMDHENMFWYRQDPGLGLRLIYFSYDVKMKEKGDIPEGYSVSREKKERFSLILESASTNQTSMYLCASSYERRTEAFFGQGTRLTVV.

The genes are TRBV28 and TRBJ2-1; D is tentatively TRBD1 or TRBD2 (5 bases each). The CDR3 sequence is 12 residues long. The V end lost 3 bases, the J end lost 14 bases, and 14 bases lay between the germline ends. Germline CDR1 is MDHEN and CDR2 is SYDVKM. The chain's CDR3 is CASSFSGDPEFF. The CDR3, as DNA: TGTGCCAGCAGTTTCTCCGGGGACCCGGAGTTCTTC.

The chain uses TRBV7-2 and TRBJ2-7; D perhaps matches TRBD1 (5 bases). CDR1 and CDR2 (germline): SGHTA, FQGNSA. V gave up 5 bases and J gave up 3 bases, with 17 bases separating them. This CDR3 region has 15 residues. CDR3 amino acids: CASSQGAVLHYEQYF. In nucleotides, the CDR3 is TGTGCCAGCAGCCAAGGGGCCGTCCTCCACTACGAGCAGTACTTC. The full variable domain, in which reference TRBV7-2 and TRBJ2-7 provide the parts outside the CDR3, is GAGVSQSPSNKVTEKGKDVELRCDPISGHTALYWYRQSLGQGLEFLIYFQGNSAPDKSGLPSDRFSAERTGGSVSTLTIQRTQQEDSAVYLCASSQGAVLHYEQYFGPGTRLTVT.

The chain employs TRBV7-2 and TRBJ2-3, with D possibly being TRBD2 (7 bases). V lost 1 base and J lost 5, with 13 bases in between. Germline V gene sequence: CDR1 SGHTA, CDR2 FQGNSA. The CDR3 covers 15 residues. The CDR3 DNA reads TGTGCCAGCAGCTTAGGTGGGGGGGCGGGAGATACGCAGTATTTT. As protein: CASSLGGGAGDTQYF.

This clone occurred a few times. The chain carries TRBV5-6 and TRBJ2-2; D not certain. CDR3 length: 16 residues. Trimming shortened V by 2 bases and J by 1 base, and 12 bases separated the two germline ends. Germline-derived CDR1 and CDR2 are SGHDT and YYEEEE. DNA of the CDR3: TGTGCCAGCAGCTTACGGCGAGCCCTGAACACCGGGGAGCTGTTTTTT. It codes for CASSLRRALNTGELFF.

The V gene is TRBV29-1, the J gene TRBJ2-5; 10 bases align to TRBD1. V shed 2 bases, J shed 5 bases, and the junction held 5 bases outside the gene matches. The CDR3 sequence is 14 residues long. Germline-derived CDR1 and CDR2 are SQVTM and ANQGSEA. The CDR3, as DNA: TGCAGCGTTGAAAGGGGACAGGGGACGGAGACCCAGTACTTC. This codes for CSVERGQGTETQYF.

The J gene is TRBJ2-7, the V gene TRBV2, with D possibly matching TRBD2 (5 bases). V lost 7 bases to trimming and J lost 0 bases, with 13 bases between them. CDR1 and CDR2 (germline): SNHLY, FYNNEI. This CDR3 has 14 amino acids. The CDR3 DNA is TGTGCCAGCAACCGAGCGGTTCTCTCCTACGAGCAGTACTTC. Translating it yields CASNRAVLSYEQYF.

The rearrangement uses TRBV9 and TRBJ2-5; 8 nucleotides match TRBD2. There are 15 residues in the CDR3. Trimming at V came to 3 bases and at J to 3 bases, leaving 7 bases not matched to a gene. Per the germline V gene, CDR1 is SGDLS and CDR2 is YYNGEE. The DNA of the CDR3 is TGTGCCAGCAGCGACAAAGCGGGGGAGGAAGAGACCCAGTACTTC. It specifies CASSDKAGEEETQYF. The variable domain in full, completed from reference TRBV9 and TRBJ2-5, reads DSGVTQTPKHLITATGQRVTLRCSPRSGDLSVYWYQQSLDQGLQFLIQYYNGEERAKGNILERFSAQQFPDLHSELNLSSLELGDSALYFCASSDKAGEEETQYFGPGTRLLVL.

The gene calls are TRBV19 and TRBJ1-2, with D perhaps matching TRBD1 (6 bases). The CDR3 covers 13 residues. Germline assignment: CDR1 LNHDA and CDR2 SQIVND (reference sequence). Deletions cut 8 bases from V and 4 bases from J, with 14 bases between. CDR3 region: CASVAGAGYGYTF. CDR3 nucleotide sequence: TGTGCCAGTGTTGCAGGGGCAGGCTATGGCTACACCTTC.

The gene calls are TRBV19 and TRBJ1-2; 7 nucleotides agree with TRBD1. V trimming: 7 bases; J trimming: 6 bases; junction bases outside the gene matches: 23. This CDR3 is built from 18 residues. The germline V gene has CDR1 LNHDA and CDR2 SQIVND (reference sequence). The CDR3 sequence is CASTPGRQGLRNKDGYTF. CDR3 nucleotides: TGTGCCAGTACCCCCGGGAGACAGGGCCTAAGGAATAAGGATGGCTACACCTTC.